The 28 T cell receptor beta chains below come from one sample, sequenced in a study of blood T cell repertoires in COVID-19. Method: immunoSEQ multiplex PCR; TCRdb's copy keeps in-frame clones and lacks some. The repertoire holds more than 85,000 clones, about nine tenths seen once, with about 3.3% in the top ten. The sequenced sample was peripheral blood. These receptor sequences come from a woman in her 70s with acute or convalescent COVID-19.

The chain combines TRBV10-2 with TRBJ2-2; D may be TRBD2 (6 bases). Trimming stripped 6 bases from V and 4 bases from J, with 12 bases between. CDR3 length: 14 residues. CDR1 and CDR2 (germline): WSHSY, SAAADI. CDR3 protein: CASRTGLGTGELFF. The CDR3 coding sequence is TGCGCCAGCAGGACGGGACTCGGCACCGGGGAGCTGTTTTTT.

Turning to this clone: At one end the junction does not follow the germline gene, possibly because of a read error. The chain has TRBV7-9 and TRBJ1-2; the D gene is possibly TRBD1 (5 bases). This CDR3 has 14 amino acids. In germline, CDR1 is SEHNR, CDR2 FQNEAQ (reference sequence). As DNA, the CDR3 is TGTGCCAGCAGCTTAGGATCGGTCGGGGGATACGACATCTTC. Translating it yields CASSLGSVGGYDIF.

The CDR3 here is CASSIMGLAHEQYV. The CDR3 nucleotides are TGTGCCAGCAGTATAATGGGACTAGCTCACGAGCAGTACGTC. The J gene is TRBJ2-7, the V gene TRBV2, with 9 positions matching TRBD2. Trimming removed 5 bases from V and 5 bases from J; junction bases left unmatched: 7. Germline CDR1 and CDR2: SNHLY and FYNNEI. The CDR3 sequence is 14 residues long.

This clone was observed a single time. The chain recombines TRBV27 with TRBJ1-4; TRBD1 aligns across 9 bases. Germline V CDR1 and CDR2: MNHEY, SMNVEV (reference sequence). CDR3 length: 15 amino acids. J was trimmed by 8 bases and V by 6 bases; bases with no gene match: 10. CDR3 loop: CASRDRGGVGEKLFF. Here the CDR3 DNA reads TGTGCCAGCAGGGACAGGGGAGGAGTGGGCGAAAAACTGTTTTTT. The entire variable domain, with the rest obtained from reference TRBV27 and TRBJ1-4, is as follows: EAQVTQNPRYLITVTGKKLTVTCSQNMNHEYMSWYRQDPGLGLRQIYYSMNVEVTDKGDVPEGYKVSRKEKRNFPLILESPSPNQTSLYFCASRDRGGVGEKLFFGSGTQLSVL.

This chain joins TRBV19 and TRBJ1-1; weak D call: TRBD1 (6 bases). The germline gives CDR1 LNHDA, CDR2 SQIVND (reference sequence). The CDR3 spans 15 residues. V was cut by 4 bases and J by 4 bases, with 16 bases left in between. CDR3 region: CASSTGRTDSTEAFF. The CDR3, as DNA: TGTGCCAGTAGTACCGGACGGACAGATTCCACTGAAGCTTTCTTT.

V and J are TRBV29-1 and TRBJ1-2; no clear D gene. CDR1 SQVTM and CDR2 ANQGSEA come from the germline V gene. Trimming pared 2 bases from V and 6 bases from J, leaving 7 bases between. The CDR3 is 11 residues long. The CDR3 loop is CSVEPQNGYTF. DNA for the CDR3: TGCAGCGTTGAACCCCAGAATGGCTACACCTTC.

The V gene is TRBV5-5, the J gene TRBJ2-7; 9 bases fit TRBD2. The junction had 1 base not matched to a gene; V was cut back by 2 bases and J by 4 bases. Per germline, CDR1 SGHKS and CDR2 YYEKEE (reference sequence). The CDR3 has 13 amino acids. The CDR3 spells CASSFSGGYEQYV. The CDR3 nucleotides are TGTGCCAGCAGCTTTAGCGGGGGTTACGAGCAGTACGTC.

The table lists this clone with a count of one. The chain couples TRBV27 to TRBJ2-2, with 8 bases identical to TRBD1. Germline V gene sequence: CDR1 MNHEY, CDR2 SMNVEV (reference sequence). V shed 5 bases and J 4 bases; nucleotides not matched to a gene: 3. The CDR3 is 14 amino acids. Here the CDR3 reads CASSRQGTTGELFF. The CDR3 DNA reads as TGTGCCAGCAGTCGACAGGGGACCACCGGGGAGCTGTTTTTT.

The chain links TRBV6-5 to TRBJ1-1; tentatively, D is TRBD1 (5 bases). The germline V gene encodes CDR1 MNHEY and CDR2 SVGAGI. There are 13 residues in the CDR3. The germline V and J ends were trimmed by 8 bases and 2 bases, with 12 bases remaining between them. CDR3 DNA sequence: TGTGCCAGCCACTTAACAGGAAACACTGAAGCTTTCTTT. It is translated as CASHLTGNTEAFF.

The chain is built from TRBV5-1 and TRBJ2-2; TRBD1 agrees at 11 bases. Germline lookup yields CDR1 SGHRS and CDR2 YFSETQ. After removal of 4 bases from V and 4 bases from J, the junction contained 3 bases not matched to a gene. The CDR3 is 15 amino acids. CDR3 bases: TGCGCCAGCAGCAGGGACAGGGGGTTCACCGGGGAGCTGTTTTTT. It is translated as CASSRDRGFTGELFF.

The chain joins TRBV30 to TRBJ2-1; perhaps TRBD2 as D (6 bases). The CDR3 sequence is 15 residues long. Germline-derived CDR1 and CDR2 are GTSNPN and SVGIG (reference sequence). V was cut by 4 bases and J by 0 bases, with 13 bases left in between. CDR3 in amino acids: CAWMEGLSSYNEQFF. The CDR3 DNA is TGTGCCTGGATGGAGGGCCTAAGCTCCTACAATGAGCAGTTCTTC.

The J gene is TRBJ2-2, the V gene TRBV5-4; D might be TRBD2 (6 bases). The CDR3 has 16 amino acids. The germline gives CDR1 SGHNT, CDR2 YYREEE (reference sequence). V was clipped by 4 bases and J by 1 base, with 14 bases between them. The CDR3 nucleotides are TGTGCCAGCAGCAGTACTAGCTTACAGAACACCGGGGAGCTGTTTTTT. As protein: CASSSTSLQNTGELFF.

This chain links TRBV9 with TRBJ1-2; 8 bases are a match to TRBD1. Germline V gives CDR1 SGDLS, CDR2 YYNGEE. The trim removed 4 bases at V and 6 bases at J, leaving 8 bases unmatched. The CDR3 is 14 residues long. The CDR3 loop reads CASSIDRGGNGYTF. In nucleotides, the CDR3 is TGTGCCAGCAGCATAGACAGGGGTGGGAATGGCTACACCTTC.

J is TRBJ1-4 and V is TRBV2; a weak D match, TRBD1 (5 bases). Germline loops: CDR1 SNHLY, CDR2 FYNNEI. The V and J ends lost 9 bases and 1 base respectively, with 12 bases between them. The CDR3 length is 14 residues. This CDR3 is CASEEGLTNEKLFF. In DNA, the CDR3 is TGTGCCAGTGAGGAGGGGCTAACTAATGAAAAACTGTTTTTT.

The sample holds one count of this clone. The V gene is TRBV5-6, the J gene TRBJ2-1, with 7 bases aligning to TRBD1. This CDR3 spans 11 amino acids. V gave up 2 bases and J gave up 13 bases; unmatched junction bases: 3. The germline V gene encodes CDR1 SGHDT and CDR2 YYEEEE. CDR3 bases: TGTGCCAGCAGCTTAACAGGGGACCAGTTCTTC. Translation: CASSLTGDQFF.

V gene TRBV11-3 combines with J gene TRBJ2-3; 10 bases map to TRBD1. CDR1 and CDR2 (germline): SGHNT, YENEEA. The CDR3 contains 15 residues. V lost 5 bases, J lost 6 bases, and 8 bases stayed unmatched. This chain's CDR3 is CASSPGQGEADTQYF. The DNA for the CDR3 is TGTGCCAGCAGCCCCGGACAGGGGGAGGCGGATACGCAGTATTTT.

V gene TRBV7-8 combines with J gene TRBJ1-2; D uncertain. CDR1 is SGHVS and CDR2 is FQNEAQ in the germline V gene. Deletions cut 5 bases from V and 0 bases from J, with 10 bases between. The CDR3 loop spans 14 amino acids. For the CDR3, the DNA is TGTGCCAGCAGCATGTCTATCCCTAACTATGGCTACACCTTC. This codes for CASSMSIPNYGYTF.

V gene TRBV15 combines with J gene TRBJ1-5, with 8 bases fitting TRBD1. V was clipped by 0 bases and J by 4 bases; unmatched bases: 5. The CDR3 length is 16 residues. Germline CDR1 reads LNHNV; CDR2 reads YYDKDF (reference sequence). Here the CDR3 DNA reads TGTGCCACCAGCAGAGATTTACAGGGGGGGAATCAGCCCCAGCATTTT. Amino acids: CATSRDLQGGNQPQHF.

This chain connects TRBV19 to TRBJ2-1; the D gene is possibly TRBD2 (6 bases). The CDR3 totals 14 residues. V was cut by 5 bases and J by 4 bases, with 12 bases left in between. Germline V gene lookup returns CDR1 LNHDA and CDR2 SQIVND (reference sequence). The CDR3 loop is CASSRTMGYNEQFF. The CDR3 DNA is TGTGCCAGTAGTCGGACTATGGGGTACAATGAGCAGTTCTTC.

The chain recombines TRBV6-5 with TRBJ1-6; the D is unclear. This CDR3 has 14 amino acids. Germline V gene sequence: CDR1 MNHEY, CDR2 SVGAGI. The ends were cut back, 6 bases at V and 5 bases at J, with 11 bases in the middle. The CDR3 DNA sequence: TGTGCCAGCAGACAGAGGGTAGATAATTCACCCCTCCACTTT. It translates to CASRQRVDNSPLHF.

The chain is built from TRBV6-4 and TRBJ2-2; the D gene is possibly TRBD1 (6 bases). V lost 5 bases and J lost 1, with 11 bases in between. There are 15 residues in the CDR3. Germline-derived CDR1 and CDR2 are MRHNA and SNTAGT. The CDR3 here is CASSPGHRNTGELFF. CDR3 in DNA: TGTGCCAGCAGTCCGGGACACCGGAACACCGGGGAGCTGTTTTTT.

Of note for this clone: Other nucleotide sequences from this sample produce the same CDR3. The chain carries TRBV27 and TRBJ1-4; D perhaps matches TRBD1 (5 bases). Germline V lookup: CDR1 MNHEY, CDR2 SMNVEV (reference sequence). Trimming pared 1 base from V and 5 bases from J, leaving 11 bases between. This CDR3 is 15 amino acids long. DNA of the CDR3: TGTGCCAGCAGTTTATTGGGCACAGGCAATGAAAAACTGTTTTTT. It encodes CASSLLGTGNEKLFF.

The chain couples TRBV7-9 to TRBJ2-1, with D possibly TRBD1 on 5 matching bases. Between the trimmed V and J ends, which lost 1 base and 5 bases, there was a span of 12 bases. The CDR3 has 15 residues. Germline V gives CDR1 SEHNR, CDR2 FQNEAQ (reference sequence). The CDR3 sequence is CASSLGWGSDNEQFF. CDR3 DNA: TGTGCCAGCAGCTTAGGATGGGGCAGCGACAATGAGCAGTTCTTC. The whole variable domain, filled in from reference TRBV7-9 and TRBJ2-1, reads DTGVSQNPRHKITKRGQNVTFRCDPISEHNRLYWYRQTLGQGPEFLTYFQNEAQLEKSRLLSDRFSAERPKGSFSTLEIQRTEQGDSAMYLCASSLGWGSDNEQFFGPGTRLTVL.

The rearrangement links TRBV5-1 to TRBJ2-2; 8 bases fit TRBD2. The CDR3 loop spans 15 amino acids. Losses at the gene ends were 3 bases for V and 5 bases for J; bases not matched to a gene: 6. Germline CDR1 and CDR2: SGHRS and YFSETQ. CDR3 coding DNA: TGCGCCAGCAGCTCCCATAGCGGGGTGACCGGGGAGCTGTTTTTT. This codes for CASSSHSGVTGELFF.

This chain joins TRBV11-3 and TRBJ2-6; no definite D call. Germline V gene sequence: CDR1 SGHNT, CDR2 YENEEA. Trimming stripped 1 base from V and 0 bases from J, with 4 bases between. This CDR3 is 15 amino acids long. CDR3 amino acids: CASSLGGSGANVLTF. The CDR3 DNA follows: TGTGCCAGCAGCTTAGGCGGCTCTGGGGCCAACGTCCTGACTTTC.

This clone has only one observation. The chain has TRBV4-2 and TRBJ2-3, with TRBD2 matching over 7 bases. Trimming at V came to 5 bases and at J to 3 bases, leaving 14 bases not matched to a gene. Germline V gene sequence: CDR1 LGHNA, CDR2 YNFKEQ. This CDR3 has 17 amino acids. The CDR3 nucleotides are TGTGCCAGCAGCGAAGGGAAGTTCGCGGGAGTAACAGATACGCAGTATTTT. Its translation is CASSEGKFAGVTDTQYF.

This rearrangement joins TRBV6-6 to TRBJ2-1, with 9 positions matching TRBD1. The CDR3 length is 13 residues. V trimming: 5 bases; J trimming: 5 bases; junction bases outside the gene matches: 1. Germline V gives CDR1 MNHNY, CDR2 SVGAGI (reference sequence). This chain's CDR3 is CASSDRGDNEQFF. DNA for the CDR3: TGTGCCAGCAGTGACAGGGGGGACAATGAGCAGTTCTTC.

This clone was recorded a few times. The same CDR3 is also encoded by other DNA sequences in this sample. The chain combines TRBV19 with TRBJ1-5; weak D call: TRBD1 (6 bases). V lost 4 bases and J lost 4, with 8 bases in between. CDR1 is LNHDA and CDR2 is SQIVND in the germline V gene (reference sequence). CDR3 length equals 13 residues. Here the CDR3 DNA reads TGTGCCAGTAGTAACCAGGGGAATCAGCCCCAGCATTTT. Residues: CASSNQGNQPQHF.